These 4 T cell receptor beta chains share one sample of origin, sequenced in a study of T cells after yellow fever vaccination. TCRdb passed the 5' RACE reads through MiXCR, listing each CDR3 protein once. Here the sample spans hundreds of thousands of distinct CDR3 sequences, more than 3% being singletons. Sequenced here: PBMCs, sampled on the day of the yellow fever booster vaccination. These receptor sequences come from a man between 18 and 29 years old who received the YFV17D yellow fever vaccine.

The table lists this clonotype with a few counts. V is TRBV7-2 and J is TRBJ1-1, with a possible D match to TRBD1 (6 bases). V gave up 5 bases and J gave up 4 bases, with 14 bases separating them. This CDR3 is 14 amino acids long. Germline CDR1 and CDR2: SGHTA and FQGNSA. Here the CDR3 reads CASSVRDTFTEAFF. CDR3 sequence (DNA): TGTGCCAGCAGCGTCCGGGACACCTTCACTGAAGCTTTCTTT.

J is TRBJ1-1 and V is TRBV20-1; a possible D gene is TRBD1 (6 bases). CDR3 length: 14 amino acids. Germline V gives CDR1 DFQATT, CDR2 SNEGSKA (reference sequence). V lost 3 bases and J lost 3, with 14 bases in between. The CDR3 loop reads CSARKVDRYTEAFF. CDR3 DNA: TGCAGTGCTAGGAAGGTTGACAGGTACACTGAAGCTTTCTTT.

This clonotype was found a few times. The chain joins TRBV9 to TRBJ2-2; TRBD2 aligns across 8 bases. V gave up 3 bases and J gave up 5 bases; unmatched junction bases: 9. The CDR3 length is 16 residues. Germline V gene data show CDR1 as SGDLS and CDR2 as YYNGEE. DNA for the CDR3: TGTGCCAGCAGCGCCCAAACGGGGGGGAGGACCGGGGAGCTGTTTTTT. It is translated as CASSAQTGGRTGELFF.

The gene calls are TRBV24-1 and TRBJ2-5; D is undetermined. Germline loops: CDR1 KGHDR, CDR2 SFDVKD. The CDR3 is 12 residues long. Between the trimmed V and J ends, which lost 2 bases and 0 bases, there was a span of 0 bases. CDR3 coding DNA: TGTGCCACCAGTGATTACCAAGAGACCCAGTACTTC. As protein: CATSDYQETQYF.